This T cell receptor (beta chain) came from a study of patients and donors after allogeneic stem cell transplantation (dated by TCRdb to 2020 to 2022). The library was made by RT-PCR. TCRdb lists the instrument as NextSeq 550. Using fastp trimming at Q25 and MiXCR clonotype assembly, TCRdb reanalyzed the public sequencing data and kept in-frame beta chains. Each entry is one CDR3 protein sequence, shown with its most common DNA and genes. For this sample the table gives 70,000 to 100,000 distinct CDR3 sequences, of which roughly 5.1% were detected only once. About 2.8% of the sample is taken by the ten largest. The table lists this clonotype with many counts. Its antigen is not yet known. The record has no base qualities; no much larger clone is one base away. This sequence originates from a human donor who was either an allogeneic HSCT recipient or a stem cell or donor lymphocyte infusion donor (not recorded which). It is not recorded whose cells these are; they may come from a transplant donor. The sample taken for sequencing was blood, either unsorted or a sorted T cell fraction (not recorded which).

The CDR3 in this case is CASGKSGTGPSQETQYF. In nucleotide form, the sequence is TGTGCCAGCGGAAAATCCGGGACAGGGCCATCTCAAGAGACCCAGTACTTC. The chain is made from TRBV4-2 and TRBJ2-5, and 9 bases in between align with TRBD1. The CDR3 starts with the cysteine, ends with the phenylalanine, and has 17 residues. Only CDR3 DNA is held: 51 bases, read in frame from base 1. The germline V and J ends show losses of 8 bases and 2 bases respectively, and no gene match explains 15 bases of the junction. The germline V gene provides CDR1 LGHNA and CDR2 YNFKEQ.